The clone carrying this T cell receptor beta chain was counted between two and nine times. Its antigen is still unknown. The data originate from a study of CD8 T cells in ankylosing spondylitis. Study results and limitations: Past studies reported some motif variants in reactive arthritis synovial fluid and blood.

Construction of TCR beta libraries was performed using quantitative 5'-RACE with molecular barcodes. From the 5' RACE reads, TCRdb called clonotypes with MiXCR, one entry per CDR3 protein. The sample records some 350,000 distinct CDR3 sequences, over 12% being singletons. This TCR was recovered from a male donor with ankylosing spondylitis or in good health (not recorded which). The sample comprised blood, either unsorted or a sorted T cell fraction (not recorded which).

The CDR3 region has the DNA TGTGCCATCAGTGCTCGCAGCCAAGAGACCCAGTACTTC. It encodes CAISARSQETQYF. This rearrangement joins TRBV10-3 to TRBJ2-5; D gene unclear. This CDR3 comprises 13 residues. Germline CDR1 ENHRY, CDR2 SYGVKD. Trimming took 4 bases from V and 1 from J, leaving 7 bases between them.